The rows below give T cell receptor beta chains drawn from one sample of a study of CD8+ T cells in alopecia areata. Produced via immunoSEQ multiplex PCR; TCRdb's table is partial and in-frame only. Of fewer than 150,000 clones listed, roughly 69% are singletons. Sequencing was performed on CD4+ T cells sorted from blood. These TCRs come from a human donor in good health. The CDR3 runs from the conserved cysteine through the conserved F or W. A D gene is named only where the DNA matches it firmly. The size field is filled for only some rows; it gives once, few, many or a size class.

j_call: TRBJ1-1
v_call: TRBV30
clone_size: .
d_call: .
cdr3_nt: TGTGCCTGGAGCCGGGGAAGTAGCACTGAAGCTTTCTTT
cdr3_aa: CAWSRGSSTEAFF

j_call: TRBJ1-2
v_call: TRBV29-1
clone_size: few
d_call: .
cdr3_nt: TGCAGCGTGGACAAGGGGCTAAACTATGGCTACACCTTC
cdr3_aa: CSVDKGLNYGYTF

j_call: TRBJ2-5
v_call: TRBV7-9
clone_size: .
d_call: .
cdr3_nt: TGTGCCAGCAGCTGGCTGGTGGGGGGTAGGAAGACCCAGTACTTC
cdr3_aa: CASSWLVGGRKTQYF

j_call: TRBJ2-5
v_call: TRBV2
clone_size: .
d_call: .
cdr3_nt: TGTGCCAGCAGTGAGGATGCAAGAGAGTCCCAGTACTTC
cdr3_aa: CASSEDARESQYF

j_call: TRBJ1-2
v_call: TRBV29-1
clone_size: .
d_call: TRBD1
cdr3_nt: TGCAGCGCCGAACCGGGACAGGGTGTCGGCTACACCTTC
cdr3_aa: CSAEPGQGVGYTF

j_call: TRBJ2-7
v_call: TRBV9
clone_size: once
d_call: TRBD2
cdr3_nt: TGTGCCAGCAGCGTAGGGGAGGGATTAAGGGAGCAGTACTTC
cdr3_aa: CASSVGEGLREQYF

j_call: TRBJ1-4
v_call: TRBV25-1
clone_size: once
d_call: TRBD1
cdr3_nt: TGTGCCAGCAGGGAGACAGGGCAGCGGGAAAAACTGTTTTTT
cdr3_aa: CASRETGQREKLFF

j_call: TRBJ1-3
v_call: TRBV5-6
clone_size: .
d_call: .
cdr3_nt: TGTGCCAGCAGCTTGGGACAGAACACCATATATTTT
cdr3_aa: CASSLGQNTIYF

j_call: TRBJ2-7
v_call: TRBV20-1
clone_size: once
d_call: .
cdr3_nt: TGCAGTGCTAGAACGGAATACGAGCAGTACTTC
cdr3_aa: CSARTEYEQYF

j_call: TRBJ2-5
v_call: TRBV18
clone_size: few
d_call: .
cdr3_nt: TGTGCCAGCTCCCGACAAAGACAAGAGACCCAGTACTTC
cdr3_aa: CASSRQRQETQYF

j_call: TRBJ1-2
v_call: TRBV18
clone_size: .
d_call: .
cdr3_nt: TGTGCCAGCTCACCAGGGCAGGGGAATGGCTACACCTTC
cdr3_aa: CASSPGQGNGYTF

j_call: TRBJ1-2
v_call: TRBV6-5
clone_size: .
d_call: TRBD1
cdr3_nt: TGTGCCAGCAGACAGACAGGGAATTACGGCTACACCTTC
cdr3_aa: CASRQTGNYGYTF

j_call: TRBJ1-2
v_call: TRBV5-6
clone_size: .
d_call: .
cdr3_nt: TGTGCCAGCAGCCCATCCCCGAGGTGGTATGGCTACACCTTC
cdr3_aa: CASSPSPRWYGYTF

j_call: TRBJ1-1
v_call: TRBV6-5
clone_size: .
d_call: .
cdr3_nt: TGTGCCACTCGGCGGGGCGATGGCACTGAAGCTTTCTTT
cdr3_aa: CATRRGDGTEAFF

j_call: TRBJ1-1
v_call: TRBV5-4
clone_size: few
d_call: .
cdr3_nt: TGTGCCAGCAGCCCGGATGAGGGGATAGACACTGAAGCTTTCTTT
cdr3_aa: CASSPDEGIDTEAFF

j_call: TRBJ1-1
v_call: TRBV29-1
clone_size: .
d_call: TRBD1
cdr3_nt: TGCAGCGTTGCACAGGGGGGGCCTGAAGCTTTCTTT
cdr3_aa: CSVAQGGPEAFF